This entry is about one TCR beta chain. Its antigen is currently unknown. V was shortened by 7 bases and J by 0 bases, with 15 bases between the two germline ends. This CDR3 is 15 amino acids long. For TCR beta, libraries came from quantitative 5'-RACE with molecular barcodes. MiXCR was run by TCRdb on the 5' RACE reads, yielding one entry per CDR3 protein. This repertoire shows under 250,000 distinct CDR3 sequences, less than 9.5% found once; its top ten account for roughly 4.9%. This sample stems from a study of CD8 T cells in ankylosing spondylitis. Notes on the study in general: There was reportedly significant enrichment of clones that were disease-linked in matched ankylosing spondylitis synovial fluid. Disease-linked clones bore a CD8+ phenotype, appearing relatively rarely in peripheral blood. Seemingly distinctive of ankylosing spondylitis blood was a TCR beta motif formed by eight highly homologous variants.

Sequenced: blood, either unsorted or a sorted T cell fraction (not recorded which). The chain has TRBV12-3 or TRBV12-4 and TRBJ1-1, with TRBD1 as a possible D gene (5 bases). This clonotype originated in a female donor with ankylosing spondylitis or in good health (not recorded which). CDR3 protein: CASTGTGTMNTEAFF. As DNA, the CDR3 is TGTGCCAGCACCGGGACGGGGACTATGAACACTGAAGCTTTCTTT.